The 27 T cell receptor beta chains below all came from one sample that was sequenced in a study of blood T cell repertoires in COVID-19. Here immunoSEQ multiplex PCR was the method, and the copy in TCRdb shows in-frame clones only, minus some. The sample yields about 180,000 clones, about four fifths seen once. The specimen was PBMCs or T cells enriched from blood (not recorded which). The source is a man aged 60-69 years who had recovered from COVID-19.

The rearrangement uses TRBV6-1 and TRBJ2-7; weak D call: TRBD2 (6 bases). This CDR3 is 16 amino acids long. CDR1 is MNHNS and CDR2 is SASEGT in the germline V gene. V lost 0 bases, J lost 3 bases, and 15 bases lay in between. CDR3 sequence: CASSEALVAASYEQYF. The CDR3 DNA is TGTGCCAGCAGTGAAGCTTTGGTAGCGGCTAGCTACGAGCAGTACTTC.

The table lists this clone with a few counts. CDR3 DNA: TGTGCCAGCAGTTCGTGGACTAGTGGCACCGGGGAGCTGTTTTTT. It yields the protein CASSSWTSGTGELFF. The chain uses TRBV27 and TRBJ2-2, with TRBD2 matching over 7 bases. V dropped 4 bases and J dropped 4; count of bases not matched to a gene: 6. The CDR3 has 15 residues. Germline V lookup: CDR1 MNHEY, CDR2 SMNVEV (reference sequence).

The chain recombines TRBV5-1 with TRBJ2-7; 7 positions agree with TRBD1. The CDR3 sequence is 15 residues long. The germline V gene encodes CDR1 SGHRS and CDR2 YFSETQ. Trimming at V came to 0 bases and at J to 3 bases, leaving 6 bases not matched to a gene. CDR3 sequence: CASSLAGTADYEQYF. DNA for the CDR3: TGCGCCAGCAGCTTGGCGGGGACAGCCGACTACGAGCAGTACTTC.

This clone has a handful of counts. The V gene is TRBV7-9, the J gene TRBJ2-5; D is undetermined. Germline V gives CDR1 SEHNR, CDR2 FQNEAQ (reference sequence). V was cut by 7 bases and J by 0 bases, with 9 bases left in between. The CDR3 runs 13 residues. The CDR3 sequence is CASIARNQETQYF. CDR3 DNA sequence: TGTGCCAGCATAGCCCGTAACCAAGAGACCCAGTACTTC.

The chain links TRBV6-6 to TRBJ2-7; D might be TRBD1 (7 bases). The CDR3 covers 15 residues. V was pared by 7 bases and J by 0 bases, with 16 bases between. CDR1 MNHNY and CDR2 SVGAGI come from the germline V gene (reference sequence). The CDR3 region has the DNA TGTGCCAGCATCGACAGGGCCGGGAGCTCCTACGAGCAGTACTTC. Amino acid sequence: CASIDRAGSSYEQYF.

This clone has a handful of counts. This rearrangement joins TRBV5-1 to TRBJ1-4; 8 bases map to TRBD1. Germline V lookup: CDR1 SGHRS, CDR2 YFSETQ. The length of the CDR3 is 14 residues. Trimming at V came to 4 bases and at J to 5 bases, leaving 4 bases not matched to a gene. CDR3 protein: CASSPGQGNEKLFF. CDR3 coding DNA: TGCGCCAGCAGCCCCGGACAGGGAAATGAAAAACTGTTTTTT.

This clone has just a few counts. J is TRBJ2-7 and V is TRBV5-4; 9 bases align to TRBD1. This CDR3 contains 17 residues. The V gene end was trimmed by 2 bases and the J gene end by 5 bases; junction bases not matched to a gene: 14. Germline V gene data show CDR1 as SGHNT and CDR2 as YYREEE (reference sequence). CDR3 sequence reads: CASSFERTGASVDEQYF. The DNA of the CDR3 is TGTGCCAGCAGCTTCGAAAGGACAGGGGCTTCGGTCGACGAGCAGTACTTC.

This chain connects TRBV5-5 to TRBJ1-5; D is unresolved. Germline CDR1 and CDR2: SGHKS and YYEKEE (reference sequence). The CDR3 covers 12 residues. Trimming left V 6 bases short and J 9 bases short, with 13 bases between. The CDR3 DNA follows: TGTGCCAGCACCGATATGACGGGGCCCCAGCATTTT. Translated, it gives CASTDMTGPQHF.

This rearrangement joins TRBV7-2 to TRBJ2-5; 9 positions match TRBD2. V trimming: 5 bases; J trimming: 4 bases; junction bases outside the gene matches: 5. The CDR3 consists of 14 residues. Germline V gives CDR1 SGHTA, CDR2 FQGNSA. CDR3 amino acids: CASSPMTSGETQYF. The CDR3 region has the DNA TGTGCCAGCAGCCCAATGACTAGCGGAGAGACCCAGTACTTC.

This chain links TRBV29-1 with TRBJ2-7; TRBD1 agrees at 7 bases. Germline assignment: CDR1 SQVTM and CDR2 ANQGSEA. The CDR3 sequence is 13 residues long. The J segment lost 0 bases and the V segment lost 6 bases, leaving 5 bases of the junction unmatched. In DNA, the CDR3 is TGCAGCGTGACAGGGAGAAGCTCCTACGAGCAGTACTTC. Amino acids: CSVTGRSSYEQYF.

J is TRBJ1-5 and V is TRBV3-1 (or the pseudogene TRBV3-2); D uncertain. CDR3 length equals 14 residues. V lost 0 bases and J lost 7, with 10 bases in between. Germline assignment: CDR1 LGHDT and CDR2 YNNKEL (reference sequence). The CDR3, as DNA: TGTGCCAGCAGCCAAGATCGGGGTCACCAGCCCCAGCATTTT. Translation: CASSQDRGHQPQHF.

The chain joins TRBV27 to TRBJ2-5; D remains unclear. Germline CDR1 MNHEY, CDR2 SMNVEV (reference sequence). This CDR3 spans 15 amino acids. With 4 bases removed from V and 3 bases from J, the gap between germline ends came to 15 bases. The CDR3 protein is CASSSRVPRKETQYF. CDR3 in DNA: TGTGCCAGCAGTTCCCGGGTCCCCCGAAAAGAGACCCAGTACTTC.

The V gene is TRBV3-1 (or the pseudogene TRBV3-2), the J gene TRBJ2-1; 9 nucleotides agree with TRBD2. Germline values: CDR1 LGHDT, CDR2 YNNKEL (reference sequence). The CDR3 spans 16 residues. The junction had 11 bases not matched to a gene; V was cut back by 5 bases and J by 6 bases. The DNA for the CDR3 is TGTGCCAGCAGCGGCCGAGGCGGGGGGGCCGTCAATGAGCAGTTCTTC. It specifies CASSGRGGGAVNEQFF.

This clone was counted a single time. The chain is built from TRBV7-2 and TRBJ2-7, with TRBD1 as a possible D gene (6 bases). CDR1 SGHTA and CDR2 FQGNSA come from the germline V gene. V gave up 1 base and J gave up 1 base, with 14 bases separating them. This CDR3 has 16 amino acids. The DNA for the CDR3 is TGTGCCAGCAGCTTAGGACAGACAGGAGCTTCCTACGAGCAGTACTTC. Its translation: CASSLGQTGASYEQYF.

This clone was detected once. CDR3 bases: TGTGCCAGCAGCGTAGTGGGACAGGTGAACACTGAAGCTTTCTTT. Translating it yields CASSVVGQVNTEAFF. The genes are TRBV9 and TRBJ1-1; the match to TRBD1 covers 8 bases. CDR3 size: 15 residues. V lost 0 bases and J lost 0; bases outside the gene matches: 1. Germline V lookup: CDR1 SGDLS, CDR2 YYNGEE.

The chain combines TRBV10-3 with TRBJ1-2; 10 nucleotides match TRBD1. The CDR3 has 14 residues. V lost 11 bases, J lost 7 bases, and 13 bases stayed unmatched. Germline CDR1 is ENHRY and CDR2 is SYGVKD. This chain's CDR3 is CAVYRDRGLGGYTF. CDR3 bases: TGTGCCGTCTACCGGGACAGGGGATTAGGTGGCTACACCTTC.

The chain carries TRBV5-1 and TRBJ1-1; D unresolved. The CDR3 runs 14 residues. V gave up 2 bases and J gave up 3 bases, with 11 bases separating them. CDR1 and CDR2 from the germline V gene are SGHRS and YFSETQ. The CDR3 loop reads CASSFSFEDTEAFF. The CDR3 region has the DNA TGCGCCAGCAGCTTCAGTTTTGAGGACACTGAAGCTTTCTTT.

The chain is built from TRBV3-1 (or the pseudogene TRBV3-2) and TRBJ2-5; weak D call: TRBD2 (5 bases). The V and J ends lost 0 bases and 5 bases respectively, with 13 bases between them. Germline V gene data show CDR1 as LGHDT and CDR2 as YNNKEL (reference sequence). CDR3 length equals 15 residues. The DNA for the CDR3 is TGTGCCAGCAGCCAAGATTTGGTCCCGGGGGAGACCCAGTACTTC. It codes for CASSQDLVPGETQYF.

The chain has TRBV18 and TRBJ1-1; D not certain. The CDR3 totals 14 residues. The germline V gene has CDR1 KGHSH and CDR2 LQKENI. The V end was cut by 5 bases, the J end by 0 bases, with 10 bases between. The CDR3 region has the DNA TGTGCCAGCTCAGAGGGAGGGCTGAACACTGAAGCTTTCTTT. It encodes CASSEGGLNTEAFF. The full variable domain, in which reference TRBV18 and TRBJ1-1 provide the parts outside the CDR3, is NAGVMQNPRHLVRRRGQEARLRCSPMKGHSHVYWYRQLPEEGLKFMVYLQKENIIDESGMPKERFSAEFPKEGPSILRIQQVVRGDSAAYFCASSEGGLNTEAFFGQGTRLTVV.

The chain employs TRBV7-9 and TRBJ1-4, with a weak D call TRBD1 (6 bases). The germline V gene has CDR1 SEHNR and CDR2 FQNEAQ (reference sequence). The V end was cut by 7 bases, the J end by 6 bases, with 15 bases between. This CDR3 is 14 amino acids long. The CDR3 DNA is TGTGCCAGCACCCCGGACAGCAGAGATGAAAAACTGTTTTTT. It translates to CASTPDSRDEKLFF.

The chain carries TRBV14 and TRBJ1-2; perhaps TRBD1 as D (5 bases). The CDR3 contains 15 residues. CDR1 and CDR2 (germline): SGHDN, FVKESK. Between the trimmed V and J ends, which lost 7 bases and 5 bases, there was a span of 20 bases. The CDR3 region is CASNIGGPKGYGYTF. CDR3 DNA sequence: TGTGCCAGCAACATCGGAGGGCCTAAGGGGTATGGCTACACCTTC.

This clone has a single count. The CDR3 DNA sequence: TGTGCCAGCAGGGGACTCCACGGTAGCACTGAAGCTTTCTTT. Protein product: CASRGLHGSTEAFF. J is TRBJ1-1 and V is TRBV6-5; TRBD1 is a possible D gene (5 bases). This CDR3 contains 14 residues. The germline V gene has CDR1 MNHEY and CDR2 SVGAGI. V was cut by 6 bases and J by 4 bases, with 15 bases left in between.

Concerning this clone: Mismatch with germline at one junction end may stem from a read error. The rearrangement joins TRBV6-5 to TRBJ2-7; 7 bases are a match to TRBD2. Looked up from germline, CDR1 is MNHEY and CDR2 is SVGAGI. The CDR3 runs to 16 residues. CDR3 nucleotides: TGTGCCAGCAGTTACCCCAGAGGGAGGGCGGCCTACGAGCAGTACTTT. Protein sequence: CASSYPRGRAAYEQYF.

The V gene is TRBV7-9, the J gene TRBJ2-3; 15 positions match TRBD2. CDR1 and CDR2 from the germline V gene are SEHNR and FQNEAQ (reference sequence). The J segment lost 1 base and the V segment lost 5 bases, leaving 4 bases of the junction unmatched. The CDR3 is made up of 17 amino acids. The CDR3 loop reads CASSTGLAGGGTDTQYF. The CDR3 DNA is TGTGCCAGCAGCACAGGACTAGCGGGAGGGGGCACAGATACGCAGTATTTT.

J is TRBJ1-4 and V is TRBV6-5; TRBD1 matches 8 bases. This CDR3 contains 14 residues. V lost 6 bases and J lost 4; bases outside the gene matches: 4. Germline lookup yields CDR1 MNHEY and CDR2 SVGAGI. The CDR3 reads CASRDRADNEKLFF. The CDR3 region has the DNA TGTGCCAGCAGGGACAGGGCGGATAATGAAAAACTGTTTTTT.

The chain couples TRBV12-3 or TRBV12-4 to TRBJ1-2; unclear D gene. The CDR3 totals 12 residues. V was clipped by 3 bases and J by 8 bases, with 10 bases between them. DNA of the CDR3: TGTGCCAGCAGTTTTTTTAGGGAGGGCTACACCTTC. Protein: CASSFFREGYTF.

This chain uses TRBV21-1 with TRBJ1-5; TRBD1 reflects the table's D call only, with no check against the DNA. TRBV21-1 is described as a pseudogene. The CDR3 length is 17 residues. Here the CDR3 DNA reads TGTGCCAGCAGCCTCCGTGGGTCACTGGGCCAATCGCGGCCCCAGCATTTT. Its protein product is CASSLRGSLGQSRPQHF.